This passage covers 14 T cell receptor beta chains from one sample sequenced in a study of spatial heterogeneity in lung cancer. Regarding time point: blood at routine non-recurrence follow-up after resection. TCRdb re-called the 5' RACE reads through MiXCR, storing one row per CDR3 protein. Of 110,000 or so distinct CDR3 sequences detected, 11% appear once; the ten largest clones hold 20% to 25%. The specimen was PBMCs, collected at follow-up. These receptors were taken from a female donor with early-stage non-small cell lung cancer.

The genes are TRBV28 and TRBJ2-3; D is possibly TRBD1 (5 bases). CDR1 and CDR2 from the germline V gene are MDHEN and SYDVKM. Trimming removed 4 bases from V and 4 bases from J, with 12 bases in between. CDR3 size: 14 residues. In nucleotides, the CDR3 is TGTGCCAGCAGTTCAGGGTCCAATCCAGATACGCAGTATTTT. It translates to CASSSGSNPDTQYF.

The genes are TRBV5-1 and TRBJ1-1, with 7 bases fitting TRBD1. CDR3 length: 13 residues. CDR1 and CDR2 from the germline V gene are SGHRS and YFSETQ. V lost 0 bases and J lost 8; bases outside the gene matches: 4. The chain's CDR3 is CASSLDPGQEAFF. CDR3 DNA sequence: TGCGCCAGCAGCTTGGACCCGGGACAGGAAGCTTTCTTT. The full variable domain, completed using reference TRBV5-1 and TRBJ1-1, is KAGVTQTPRYLIKTRGQQVTLSCSPISGHRSVSWYQQTPGQGLQFLFEYFSETQRNKGNFPGRFSGRQFSNSRSEMNVSTLELGDSALYLCASSLDPGQEAFFGQGTRLTVV.

This clonotype was counted a few times. The chain links TRBV9 to TRBJ2-7; a weak D match, TRBD2 (5 bases). V lost 4 bases to trimming and J lost 0 bases, with 14 bases between them. The germline V gene has CDR1 SGDLS and CDR2 YYNGEE. The CDR3 is 15 amino acids. The CDR3 reads CASSLGLTSSYEQYF. The CDR3 nucleotides are TGTGCCAGCAGCCTAGGACTTACGAGCTCCTACGAGCAGTACTTC.

This rearrangement joins TRBV6-5 to TRBJ1-4; D is undetermined. V was pared by 6 bases and J by 4 bases, with 12 bases between. CDR1 and CDR2 (germline): MNHEY, SVGAGI. The CDR3 is 14 residues long. This chain's CDR3 is CASRRTSDNEKLFF. The CDR3 coding sequence is TGTGCCAGCAGACGGACGTCGGATAATGAAAAACTGTTTTTT.

In this sample, this clonotype turned up many times. V is TRBV7-9 and J is TRBJ2-5; 7 nucleotides match TRBD2. The germline gives CDR1 SEHNR, CDR2 FQNEAQ (reference sequence). This CDR3 is 14 amino acids long. The trim removed 5 bases at V and 7 bases at J, leaving 10 bases unmatched. The CDR3 nucleotides read TGTGCCAGCAGCCCCGGACGCGGGAGATGGACCCAGTACTTC. Translation gives CASSPGRGRWTQYF.

The sample holds many counts of this clonotype. The rearrangement joins TRBV11-2 to TRBJ2-1; the D is unclear. The CDR3 has 17 amino acids. Per germline, CDR1 SGHAT and CDR2 FQNNGV. V lost 6 bases to trimming and J lost 8 bases, with 26 bases between them. The CDR3 is CASRPNPGGIARHEQFF. The CDR3 DNA reads TGTGCCAGCAGACCTAATCCCGGTGGGATAGCCCGACATGAGCAGTTCTTC.

The V and J genes are TRBV20-1 and TRBJ2-3; 9 bases are shared with TRBD1. The CDR3 extends over 14 amino acids. J was trimmed by 0 bases and V by 5 bases; bases with no gene match: 3. Germline CDR1 reads DFQATT; CDR2 reads SNEGSKA (reference sequence). CDR3 amino acids: CSAGGTGSTDTQYF. The CDR3 nucleotides are TGCAGTGCTGGGGGGACAGGGAGCACAGATACGCAGTATTTT.

This chain uses TRBV19 with TRBJ1-1; no definite D call. The CDR3 runs to 14 residues. CDR1 and CDR2 from the germline V gene are LNHDA and SQIVND (reference sequence). V lost 3 bases and J 6 bases, leaving 14 bases between the germline ends. In DNA, the CDR3 is TGTGCCAGTAGTATTTCTCGTTCGGTCTCTGAAGCTTTCTTT. Its protein product is CASSISRSVSEAFF.

The chain links TRBV29-1 to TRBJ2-1; 10 bases line up with TRBD2. The CDR3 spans 13 residues. After removal of 3 bases from V and 7 bases from J, the junction contained 3 bases not matched to a gene. Germline CDR1 reads SQVTM; CDR2 reads ANQGSEA. The CDR3 nucleotides read TGCAGCGTTGAGGGACTAGCGAGAAATGAGCAGTTCTTC. Amino acids: CSVEGLARNEQFF.

The chain couples TRBV3-1 to TRBJ1-2; D remains ambiguous. There are 13 residues in the CDR3. V gave up 3 bases and J gave up 4 bases, with 9 bases separating them. Germline V CDR1 and CDR2: LGHDT, YNNKEL (reference sequence). The CDR3 DNA sequence: TGTGCCAGCAGCCATCTCAAGTCCTATGGCTACACCTTC. Translated, it gives CASSHLKSYGYTF.

This chain links TRBV4-2 with TRBJ2-5; 13 bases map to TRBD2. The V segment lost 2 bases and the J segment 2 bases; nucleotides outside the gene matches: 2. Germline values: CDR1 LGHNA, CDR2 YNFKEQ. This CDR3 is 16 amino acids long. The DNA of the CDR3 is TGTGCCAGCAGCCAACGACTAGCGGGGGGACAAGAGACCCAGTACTTC. Translated: CASSQRLAGGQETQYF.

The chain has TRBV7-8 and TRBJ1-2; 10 nucleotides align to TRBD1. The CDR3 covers 17 residues. CDR1 SGHVS and CDR2 FQNEAQ come from the germline V gene. V dropped 5 bases and J dropped 5; count of bases not matched to a gene: 14. The CDR3 loop is CASSQRQGASSYYGYTF. The CDR3 nucleotides are TGTGCCAGCAGCCAGAGACAGGGGGCGAGTTCATATTATGGCTACACCTTC.

This clonotype was detected a few times. The chain is built from TRBV27 and TRBJ2-7, with 8 bases that match TRBD2. The trim removed 10 bases at V and 0 bases at J, leaving 11 bases unmatched. The length of the CDR3 is 15 residues. The germline V gene encodes CDR1 MNHEY and CDR2 SMNVEV (reference sequence). Here the CDR3 DNA reads TGTGCCACCAGGAAGTCCGGGACTAGCTCCTACGAGCAGTACTTC. Translation: CATRKSGTSSYEQYF.

This clonotype was picked up many times. The rearrangement uses TRBV20-1 and TRBJ2-3; 9 bases fit TRBD2. V shed 3 bases, J shed 1 base, and the junction held 5 bases outside the gene matches. CDR3 length: 15 amino acids. Germline values: CDR1 DFQATT, CDR2 SNEGSKA (reference sequence). DNA of the CDR3: TGCAGTGCTAGGCGGGAGGGCCGGCGCACAGATACGCAGTATTTT. This encodes CSARREGRRTDTQYF.